This T cell receptor beta chain was sequenced for a study of T cells in Graves' hyperthyroidism and ophthalmopathy. Looked up from germline, CDR1 is SGHTA and CDR2 is FQGNSA. This CDR3 region has 16 residues. The investigators amplified TCR beta CDR3 regions from RNA transcripts. With the HTBI primer set, the TCR CDR3 went through a first round of RT-PCR. TCRdb passed the multiplex PCR reads through MiXCR, listing each CDR3 protein once. The sample lists hundreds of thousands of distinct CDR3 sequences, under 25% occurring once. Turning to this clonotype: The junction departs from the called germline gene at one end, perhaps through a read error.

This clonotype originated in a man between 25 and 39 years old with Graves' ophthalmopathy. The chain links TRBV7-2 to TRBJ2-7; D is unresolved. Material for sequencing was blood. The CDR3 DNA reads TGCGCCAGCAGCCAGCTCCCCGGGCCCAGCCCCTACGAGCAGTACTTC. It codes for CASSQLPGPSPYEQYF.